The present T cell receptor (beta chain) was sequenced within a study of T cell repertoires in cytomegalovirus infection. Trimming took off 6 bases at V and 3 bases at J, with 17 bases between the two ends. The length of the CDR3 is 15 residues. Germline V CDR1 and CDR2: LGHDT, YNNKEL (reference sequence). TCRdb reprocessed the reads via MiXCR and lists one record per CDR3 protein. The repertoire holds about 530,000 distinct CDR3 sequences, with more than 25% as singletons. The chain couples TRBV3-1 to TRBJ1-1; D may be TRBD1 (6 bases). Sequencing input: PBMCs. The clonotype was recovered from a human donor in good health (CMV status not recorded). Some clones in this sample may be carry-over from other donors' samples. The CDR3 coding sequence is TGTGCCAGCAGAAAACAGGGTTTAGGGGACACTGAAGCTTTCTTT. It specifies CASRKQGLGDTEAFF.